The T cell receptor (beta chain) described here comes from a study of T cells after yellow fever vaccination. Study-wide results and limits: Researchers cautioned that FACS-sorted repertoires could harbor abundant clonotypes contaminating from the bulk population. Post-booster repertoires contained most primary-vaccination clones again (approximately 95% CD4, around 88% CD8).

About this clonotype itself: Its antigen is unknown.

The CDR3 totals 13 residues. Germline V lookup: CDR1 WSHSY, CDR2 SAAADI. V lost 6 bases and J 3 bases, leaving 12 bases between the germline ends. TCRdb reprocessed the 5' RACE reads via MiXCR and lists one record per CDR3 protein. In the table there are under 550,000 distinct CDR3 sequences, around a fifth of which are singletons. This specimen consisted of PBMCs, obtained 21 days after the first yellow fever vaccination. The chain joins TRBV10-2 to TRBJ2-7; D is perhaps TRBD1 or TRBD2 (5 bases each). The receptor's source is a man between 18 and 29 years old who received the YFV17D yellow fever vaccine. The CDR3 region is CASRGDVSYEQYF. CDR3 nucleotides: TGCGCCAGCAGAGGGGACGTCAGCTACGAGCAGTACTTC.